This T cell receptor beta chain comes out of a study of blood T cell repertoires in COVID-19. Study summary: Material from acute and convalescent COVID-19 was sourced from the United States, Italy and Spain. Nucleic acid was either cDNA or gDNA, and it came from T cells, B-cell-depleted T cells, or PBMCs.

The Seattle patients joined while their infection was active and were tracked longitudinally afterward. Profiled with immunoSEQ multiplex PCR; TCRdb holds only in-frame clones, not every one. The sample lists nearly 95,000 clones; under 80% were seen once. The CDR3 spans 14 residues. With V trimmed by 2 bases and J by 6 bases, 3 bases remained unmatched. Per the germline V gene, CDR1 is SGHRS and CDR2 is YFSETQ. This rearrangement joins TRBV5-1 to TRBJ1-5, with 9 bases lining up with TRBD1. This TCR derives from a man in his sixties or seventies with COVID-19, enrolled during active disease. Sequenced input: peripheral blood. Here the CDR3 reads CASSLQGAGQPQHF. In nucleotides, the CDR3 is TGCGCCAGCAGCTTACAGGGGGCGGGTCAGCCCCAGCATTTT.